This T cell receptor beta chain was recovered during a study of blood T cell repertoires in COVID-19. Study context: Whether acute or convalescent, the COVID-19 samples came from the United States, Italy and Spain. T cells, B-cell-depleted T cells, or PBMCs supplied cDNA or gDNA.

This clone was counted a single time. Original handling: Amplification from reference gene primers served as the basis for estimated nucleated cell counts. Only in-frame clones appear in the TCRdb table, and some are missing; sequencing was by immunoSEQ multiplex PCR. The DNA was the basis for D and trimming; V, J and clone size are from that table. The sample records 250,000 or so clones, approximately 78% being singletons. This CDR3 contains 14 residues. V lost 5 bases, J lost 7 bases, and 17 bases lay in between. Germline V lookup: CDR1 SGHVS, CDR2 FQNEAQ. The clonotype originates from a woman aged 18 to 35 with acute or convalescent COVID-19. The genes are TRBV7-8 and TRBJ1-1; D is undetermined. Material: peripheral blood. CDR3 loop: CASSPGRERDEAFF. CDR3 bases: TGTGCCAGCAGCCCCGGACGGGAAAGAGATGAAGCTTTCTTT. The whole variable domain, filled in from reference TRBV7-8 and TRBJ1-1, reads GAGVSQSPRYKVAKRGQDVALRCDPISGHVSLFWYQQALGQGPEFLTYFQNEAQLDKSGLPSDRFFAERPEGSVSTLKIQRTQQEDSAVYLCASSPGRERDEAFFGQGTRLTVV.